Each of the 14 T cell receptor beta chains below was sequenced from the same sample in a study of shared clonotypes between healthy human individuals. Assay used: immunoSEQ multiplex PCR; TCRdb lists only in-frame clones, some missing. The sample records more than 550,000 clones, 90% being singletons. Sequenced input: memory CD8+ T cells from PBMCs. The subset was: CD45RO+ cells pooled with CCR7-negative TemRA cells. These receptors came from a man aged 18 to 35 in good health. Some clones in this sample may be carry-over from other donors' samples.

The chain couples TRBV9 to TRBJ1-2, with D possibly TRBD1 on 6 matching bases. Trimming pared 3 bases from V and 8 bases from J, leaving 14 bases between. CDR3 length equals 13 residues. Germline-derived CDR1 and CDR2 are SGDLS and YYNGEE. The CDR3 here is CASSEGGRLGYTF. The CDR3 coding sequence is TGTGCCAGCAGCGAGGGGGGTCGGTTGGGCTACACCTTC. Full variable domain (outside the CDR3, taken from reference TRBV9 and TRBJ1-2): DSGVTQTPKHLITATGQRVTLRCSPRSGDLSVYWYQQSLDQGLQFLIQYYNGEERAKGNILERFSAQQFPDLHSELNLSSLELGDSALYFCASSEGGRLGYTFGSGTRLTVV.

The chain recombines TRBV28 with TRBJ2-7; D might be TRBD1 (6 bases). V shed 6 bases and J shed 0 bases, with 12 bases lying between them. This CDR3 comprises 14 residues. Germline assignment: CDR1 MDHEN and CDR2 SYDVKM. In DNA form, the CDR3 reads TGTGCCAGCAGAATAGGGGGAAGCTCCTACGAGCAGTACTTC. Its protein product is CASRIGGSSYEQYF.

The chain recombines TRBV10-2 with TRBJ2-6, with 8 bases identical to TRBD2. Trimming at V came to 10 bases and at J to 3 bases, leaving 29 bases not matched to a gene. The CDR3 is made up of 22 amino acids. Germline loops: CDR1 WSHSY, CDR2 SAAADI. CDR3 DNA sequence: TGCGCCATCCTAAACACGCCCGGGGGCCCTAGCGGGCCACGAAGTGGGGCCAACGTCCTGACTTTC. This codes for CAILNTPGGPSGPRSGANVLTF.

V is TRBV28 and J is TRBJ1-1; D is perhaps TRBD1 (5 bases). The V gene's germline CDR1 is MDHEN and CDR2 SYDVKM. CDR3 size: 14 residues. Trimming cost V 1 base and J 4 bases, with 10 bases left between them. DNA for the CDR3: TGTGCCAGCAGTTTATTAGGGGACGGCACTGAAGCTTTCTTT. Protein sequence: CASSLLGDGTEAFF.

V is TRBV23-1 and J is TRBJ2-7, with 7 bases identical to TRBD1. TRBV23-1 is an ORF; its function is uncertain. V was pared by 2 bases and J by 3 bases, with 7 bases of the junction left unmatched. The length of the CDR3 is 15 residues. The CDR3 reads CASSQAPQGNYEQYF. CDR3 in DNA: TGCGCCAGCAGTCAAGCTCCACAGGGGAACTACGAGCAGTACTTC.

V usage is TRBV12-5 and J usage is TRBJ2-3; D is undetermined. This CDR3 region has 16 residues. Looked up from germline, CDR1 is LGHNT and CDR2 is FRNRAP. Trimming cost V 1 base and J 3 bases, with 14 bases left between them. The CDR3, as DNA: TGTGCTAGTGGTTTGGGGACCTATGCCTATACAGATACGCAGTATTTT. It yields the protein CASGLGTYAYTDTQYF.

The rearrangement links TRBV9 to TRBJ2-1; TRBD1 aligns across 9 bases. Looked up from germline, CDR1 is SGDLS and CDR2 is YYNGEE. The CDR3 is 15 residues long. V dropped 6 bases and J dropped 10; count of bases not matched to a gene: 14. The CDR3 DNA sequence: TGTGCCAGCACCCCCACGGGGACAGGGCGGCACGAGCAGTTCTTC. Translating it yields CASTPTGTGRHEQFF.

The rearrangement links TRBV7-9 to TRBJ1-1; no definite D call. Looked up from germline, CDR1 is SEHNR and CDR2 is FQNEAQ (reference sequence). The ends were cut back, 7 bases at V and 11 bases at J, with 11 bases in the middle. There are 10 residues in the CDR3. The CDR3 region is CASTWGGAFF. The CDR3 region has the DNA TGTGCCAGCACATGGGGTGGGGCTTTCTTT.

The CDR3 spells CASSFRGNYEQYF. The CDR3 DNA is TGTGCCAGTAGTTTTAGGGGGAACTACGAGCAGTACTTC. The rearrangement joins TRBV19 to TRBJ2-7, with a weak D call TRBD1 (6 bases). V gave up 5 bases and J gave up 3 bases, with 11 bases separating them. CDR1 and CDR2 from the germline V gene are LNHDA and SQIVND (reference sequence). The CDR3 sequence is 13 residues long.

This sequence joins TRBV21-1 and TRBJ2-6. TRBV21-1 is flagged as a pseudogene. The CDR3 runs to 17 residues. The CDR3 here is CASSKVDQISGANVLTF. CDR3 sequence (DNA): TGTGCCAGCAGCAAAGTGGATCAGATCTCTGGGGCCAACGTCCTGACTTTC.

The chain couples TRBV12-5 to TRBJ2-5, with 8 bases aligning to TRBD2. V shed 2 bases and J 4 bases; nucleotides not matched to a gene: 12. This CDR3 spans 17 amino acids. Germline V gene sequence: CDR1 LGHNT, CDR2 FRNRAP. Written as DNA, the CDR3 is TGTGCTAGTGGTTTGACCCTCCCCCGGGCGGGAGGAGAGACCCAGTACTTC. This translates into CASGLTLPRAGGETQYF.

V usage is TRBV30 and J usage is TRBJ2-3, with 8 positions matching TRBD2. V gave up 4 bases and J gave up 2 bases; unmatched junction bases: 5. The CDR3 runs 14 residues. Germline-derived CDR1 and CDR2 are GTSNPN and SVGIG (reference sequence). DNA of the CDR3: TGTGCCTGGAATCTAGCGGGCTCCACAGATACGCAGTATTTT. Protein product: CAWNLAGSTDTQYF.

The rearrangement links TRBV11-2 to TRBJ2-7, with D maybe TRBD2 (6 bases). The length of the CDR3 is 15 residues. The V gene lost 3 bases and the J gene lost 1 base, with 13 bases spanning the gap. Germline CDR1 and CDR2: SGHAT and FQNNGV. This CDR3 is CASSFVSGLSYEQYF. The CDR3 region has the DNA TGTGCCAGCAGCTTCGTAAGCGGGTTGTCCTACGAGCAGTACTTC.

This chain uses TRBV7-6 with TRBJ1-5, with D uncertain. Trimming shortened V by 1 base and J by 7 bases, and 14 bases separated the two germline ends. The CDR3 is 15 amino acids. Germline-derived CDR1 and CDR2 are SGHVS and FNYEAQ. The CDR3 bases are TGTGCCAGCAGCTTAGGGACGACTTCGGGGCAGCCCCAGCATTTT. Amino acids: CASSLGTTSGQPQHF.